What follows are 2 T cell receptor beta chains derived from one specimen sequenced in a study of OX40 agonist ivuxolimab in advanced cancers. Method: immunoSEQ multiplex PCR; TCRdb's copy keeps in-frame clones and lacks some. The top ten clones hold roughly 20% of a sample with approximately 22,000 clones, 83% of them seen once. Specimen: CD4+ or CD8+ T cells sorted from blood, collected in a trial of the OX40 agonist ivuxolimab. All receptors come from an adult with an advanced solid tumor such as melanoma, head and neck, liver or kidney cancer.

This CDR3 reads CATYKGQGNTIYF. CDR3 bases: TGTGCCACCTACAAGGGACAGGGAAACACCATATATTTT. This chain uses TRBV10-3 with TRBJ1-3; 7 bases align to TRBD1. The germline CDR1 and CDR2 sequences are ENHRY and SYGVKD. This CDR3 spans 13 amino acids. V shed 10 bases and J 4 bases; nucleotides not matched to a gene: 7.

Here the CDR3 DNA reads TGTGCCAGCAGCTTATATGACGGGAGCTCCTACAATGAGCAGTTCTTC. It encodes CASSLYDGSSYNEQFF. This sequence joins TRBV7-6 and TRBJ2-1; perhaps TRBD2 as D (6 bases). Per the germline V gene, CDR1 is SGHVS and CDR2 is FNYEAQ. The CDR3 is made up of 16 amino acids. Trimming left V 2 bases short and J 0 bases short, with 11 bases between.